Below are 4 T cell receptor beta chains sequenced from a single sample in a study of beta chain features in type 1 diabetes. Expressed TCRB transcripts were sequenced because the entire RNA isolate underwent reverse transcription. Using immunoSEQ multiplex PCR, the repertoire was profiled, and TCRdb retains in-frame clones only, with some absent. Of about 350,000 clones listed, 15% to 20% were seen once; the top ten hold around 0.04%. Sequencing input: naive CD4+ T cells from blood. Receptors were obtained from a woman aged 18-29 years in good health.

The genes are TRBV11-2 and TRBJ2-5; 9 positions agree with TRBD2. The junction had 4 bases not matched to a gene; V was cut back by 3 bases and J by 2 bases. CDR3 length: 15 residues. The germline V gene has CDR1 SGHAT and CDR2 FQNNGV. DNA for the CDR3: TGTGCCAGCAGCTTCGGGACTAGCAGACAAGAGACCCAGTACTTC. This sequence encodes CASSFGTSRQETQYF.

V usage is TRBV9 and J usage is TRBJ2-5, with 8 nucleotides matching TRBD1. Trimming at V came to 3 bases and at J to 4 bases, leaving 5 bases not matched to a gene. This CDR3 region has 14 residues. CDR1 and CDR2 (germline): SGDLS, YYNGEE. CDR3 loop: CASSGSRGRETQYF. The CDR3 DNA is TGTGCCAGCAGCGGGAGCAGGGGGCGAGAGACCCAGTACTTC. Complete variable domain (other parts from reference TRBV9 and TRBJ2-5): DSGVTQTPKHLITATGQRVTLRCSPRSGDLSVYWYQQSLDQGLQFLIQYYNGEERAKGNILERFSAQQFPDLHSELNLSSLELGDSALYFCASSGSRGRETQYFGPGTRLLVL.

This clone was seen more than once but under ten times. J is TRBJ2-7 and V is TRBV5-1; TRBD2 matches at 7 bases. This CDR3 has 13 amino acids. From germline, CDR1 is SGHRS and CDR2 YFSETQ. V shed 2 bases, J shed 7 bases, and the junction held 6 bases outside the gene matches. The DNA for the CDR3 is TGCGCCAGCAGCTTCTTAGCGGGTGAGGAGCAGTACTTC. Its protein is CASSFLAGEEQYF.

The CDR3 bases are TGTGCCAGCAAAAAAGGGAGCAATGAGCAGTTCTTC. It specifies CASKKGSNEQFF. V is TRBV6-5 and J is TRBJ2-1, with D perhaps matching TRBD2 (5 bases). There are 12 residues in the CDR3. V lost 7 bases to trimming and J lost 6 bases, with 10 bases between them. Germline V CDR1 and CDR2: MNHEY, SVGAGI.